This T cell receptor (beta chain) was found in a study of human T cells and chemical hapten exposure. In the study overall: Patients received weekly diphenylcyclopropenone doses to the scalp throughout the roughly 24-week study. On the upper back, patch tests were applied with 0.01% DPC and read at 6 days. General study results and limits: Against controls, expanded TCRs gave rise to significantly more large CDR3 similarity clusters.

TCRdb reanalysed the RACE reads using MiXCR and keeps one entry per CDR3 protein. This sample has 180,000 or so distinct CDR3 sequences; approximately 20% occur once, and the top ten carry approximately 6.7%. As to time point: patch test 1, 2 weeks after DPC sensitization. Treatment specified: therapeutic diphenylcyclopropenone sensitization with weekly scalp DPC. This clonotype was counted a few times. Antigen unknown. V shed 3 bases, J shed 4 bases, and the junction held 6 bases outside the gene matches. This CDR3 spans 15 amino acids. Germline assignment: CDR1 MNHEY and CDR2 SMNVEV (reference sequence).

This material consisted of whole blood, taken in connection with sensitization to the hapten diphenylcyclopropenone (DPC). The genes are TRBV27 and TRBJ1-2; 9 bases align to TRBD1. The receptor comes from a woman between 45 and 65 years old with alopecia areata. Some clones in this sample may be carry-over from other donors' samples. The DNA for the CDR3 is TGTGCCAGCAGTTTGACCGGGACAGGGCCCTATGGCTACACCTTC. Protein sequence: CASSLTGTGPYGYTF.